This TCR beta chain originates from a study of response to subunit inactivated influenza vaccine. Study-wide results and caveats: Authors suggested that a seasonal influenza vaccination recruits few new T cells each time.

TCRdb ran MiXCR on the RT-PCR reads and lists one entry per CDR3 protein. The sample has a few hundred thousand distinct CDR3 sequences; 9.5% to 12% are singletons. This clonotype occurred many times. Its antigen is not known. Here the sequenced sample was PBMCs from blood, taken roughly 45 days after vaccination. This TCR was sampled from a man aged 50 or older who received an inactivated influenza vaccine.

The CDR3 protein is CASSPAQGAGGRGEQFF. DNA for the CDR3: TGTGCCAGCAGCCCCGCCCAAGGAGCGGGGGGCCGAGGGGAGCAGTTCTTC. The gene calls are TRBV12-3 or TRBV12-4 and TRBJ2-1; TRBD2 matches at 9 bases. The trim removed 6 bases at V and 10 bases at J, leaving 19 bases unmatched. CDR3 length equals 17 residues.